The entry that follows covers one TCR beta chain sequence. Read data end 3 residues before the CDR3 end; the end is taken from the germline J gene. The protocol was immunoSEQ multiplex PCR, while the TCRdb copy is restricted to in-frame clones and leaves out a portion. In total, the table holds approximately 12,000 clones. This sample is drawn from a study of T cells in women clearing cervical HPV infection. Per germline, CDR1 SEHNR and CDR2 FQNEAQ (reference sequence). V was pared by 8 bases and J by 4 bases, with 17 bases between. CDR3 length: 15 residues. This TCR derives from a woman between 18 and 69 years old with a cervical HPV16 infection that either progressed to CIN3+ or cleared (not recorded which). The sequenced sample consisted of blood buffy coat. The chain links TRBV7-9 to TRBJ2-2; maybe TRBD1 (5 bases). CDR3 DNA (partial): TGTGCCAGCGCCAGGGCGCATCTGTCCACCGGGGAG. Translated: CASARAHLSTGE. The full CDR3 protein reads CASARAHLSTGELFF.